What follows is one TCR beta chain and its context. This record belongs to a study of T cells after yellow fever vaccination. Each CDR3 protein is one row after TCRdb ran MiXCR on the 5' RACE reads. The data hold around 550,000 distinct CDR3 sequences, with roughly a fifth observed a single time. V lost 2 bases and J lost 10; bases outside the gene matches: 5. The CDR3 covers 14 residues. The clonotype originates from a man younger than 40 who received the YFV17D yellow fever vaccine. The J gene is TRBJ1-6, the V gene TRBV12-3 or TRBV12-4; 7 bases are a match to TRBD1. This specimen consisted of PBMCs, obtained 15 days after the yellow fever booster vaccination. The DNA for the CDR3 is TGTGCCAGCAGTTTACGGACAGGAGGGTCACCCCTCCACTTT. It encodes CASSLRTGGSPLHF.